What follows are 16 T cell receptor beta chains derived from one specimen sequenced in a study of blood T cell repertoires in COVID-19. Assay: immunoSEQ multiplex PCR; the TCRdb copy retains only in-frame clones and omits some. This table has under 450,000 clones, roughly nine tenths appearing once. The material sequenced was PBMCs or T cells enriched from blood (not recorded which). These receptors were collected from a woman in her thirties or forties who had been exposed to COVID-19.

J is TRBJ2-1 and V is TRBV5-8, with TRBD2 matching 14 bases. V shed 0 bases and J 9 bases; nucleotides not matched to a gene: 8. Germline CDR1 reads SGHTS; CDR2 reads YDEGEE. The CDR3 length is 17 residues. The CDR3 loop is CASSLGGLAGGGGEQFF. CDR3 coding DNA: TGTGCCAGCAGCTTGGGAGGACTAGCGGGAGGTGGTGGTGAGCAGTTCTTC.

The J gene is TRBJ1-4, the V gene TRBV19; D is ambiguous. This CDR3 has 14 amino acids. Germline lookup yields CDR1 LNHDA and CDR2 SQIVND (reference sequence). V was trimmed by 2 bases and J by 3 bases, leaving 7 bases between them. The CDR3 DNA reads as TGTGCCAGTAGTATATCGGGTCCTAATGAAAAACTGTTTTTT. Its translation: CASSISGPNEKLFF.

V and J are TRBV9 and TRBJ1-1, with D possibly matching TRBD1 (6 bases). V lost 0 bases, J lost 0 bases, and 6 bases lay in between. The CDR3 sequence is 14 residues long. Germline V gene data show CDR1 as SGDLS and CDR2 as YYNGEE. CDR3 region: CASSVGDMNTEAFF. The CDR3 nucleotides read TGTGCCAGCAGCGTAGGGGACATGAACACTGAAGCTTTCTTT.

V and J are TRBV29-1 and TRBJ2-7; 12 bases fit TRBD2. V trimming: 3 bases; J trimming: 0 bases; junction bases outside the gene matches: 3. The germline gives CDR1 SQVTM, CDR2 ANQGSEA. This CDR3 region has 15 residues. The CDR3 is CSVDTSGGSSYEQYF. CDR3 sequence (DNA): TGCAGCGTTGACACTAGCGGGGGGAGCTCCTACGAGCAGTACTTC.

This sequence joins TRBV5-8 and TRBJ1-1, with unresolved D. In germline, CDR1 is SGHTS, CDR2 YDEGEE. The ends were cut back, 5 bases at V and 0 bases at J, with 11 bases in the middle. The CDR3 is made up of 14 amino acids. CDR3 sequence reads: CASSRLPLNTEAFF. CDR3 nucleotide sequence: TGTGCCAGCAGTAGACTACCCCTGAACACTGAAGCTTTCTTT.

The DNA of the CDR3 is TGTGCCAGCAGCCCCGGACAGGCATACTATGGCTACACCTTC. Its translation is CASSPGQAYYGYTF. The gene calls are TRBV3-1 (or the pseudogene TRBV3-2) and TRBJ1-2; 7 positions match TRBD1. From germline, CDR1 is LGHDT and CDR2 YNNKEL (reference sequence). The CDR3 consists of 14 residues. J gave up 3 bases and V 4 bases, and 5 bases lay outside the gene matches.

The chain joins TRBV7-2 to TRBJ2-4; 7 bases line up with TRBD2. Germline V gives CDR1 SGHTA, CDR2 FQGNSA. Trimming at V came to 4 bases and at J to 3 bases, leaving 9 bases not matched to a gene. There are 16 residues in the CDR3. CDR3 sequence (DNA): TGTGCCAGCAGCTGGGAGGTAGCGGGCGGCAAAAACATTCAGTACTTC. Translating it yields CASSWEVAGGKNIQYF.

V usage is TRBV29-1 and J usage is TRBJ1-1; D may be TRBD1 (5 bases). The CDR3 consists of 18 residues. Trimming took 7 bases from V and 0 from J, leaving 27 bases between them. Per germline, CDR1 SQVTM and CDR2 ANQGSEA. The CDR3 bases are TGCAGCGCGTCCGGTGGGGGGAGCCTGATGCAACTGAACACTGAAGCTTTCTTT. This sequence encodes CSASGGGSLMQLNTEAFF.

The genes are TRBV27 and TRBJ2-5, with 13 bases identical to TRBD2. V dropped 0 bases and J dropped 4; count of bases not matched to a gene: 2. The germline gives CDR1 MNHEY, CDR2 SMNVEV (reference sequence). The CDR3 length is 16 residues. Here the CDR3 reads CASSLSTSGRGETQYF. Written as DNA, the CDR3 is TGTGCCAGCAGTTTATCTACTAGCGGGAGGGGAGAGACCCAGTACTTC.

V gene TRBV18 combines with J gene TRBJ1-4, with a possible D match to TRBD1 (5 bases). The CDR3 contains 14 residues. The V gene lost 3 bases and the J gene lost 7 bases, with 12 bases spanning the gap. Germline assignment: CDR1 KGHSH and CDR2 LQKENI. The CDR3 region has the DNA TGTGCCAGCTCACCGTTACAGGAGGGTGAAAAACTGTTTTTT. Translated: CASSPLQEGEKLFF.

This clone was detected only once. The chain carries TRBV11-3 and TRBJ2-5; a weak D match, TRBD2 (5 bases). V was shortened by 0 bases and J by 0 bases, with 8 bases between the two germline ends. Germline lookup yields CDR1 SGHNT and CDR2 YENEEA. This CDR3 comprises 15 residues. The CDR3 nucleotides read TGTGCCAGCAGCTTAGAGGCGGGCTACCAAGAGACCCAGTACTTC. It encodes CASSLEAGYQETQYF.

CDR3 sequence: CASSQDTGTKAPLHF. The CDR3 DNA reads as TGTGCCAGCAGCCAAGACACCGGGACAAAGGCACCCCTCCACTTT. The V and J genes are TRBV3-1 (or the pseudogene TRBV3-2) and TRBJ1-6, with TRBD1 as a possible D gene (6 bases). CDR1 is LGHDT, CDR2 YNNKEL, per germline (reference sequence). The CDR3 has 15 residues. Trimming left V 0 bases short and J 11 bases short, with 14 bases between.

This chain connects TRBV19 to TRBJ1-5; TRBD1 is a possible D gene (6 bases). The V end was cut by 6 bases, the J end by 7 bases, with 22 bases between. The CDR3 is 16 amino acids. CDR1 is LNHDA and CDR2 is SQIVND in the germline V gene (reference sequence). For the CDR3, the DNA is TGTGCCAGTAGAGACGTGAACAGGGTAAATGGGCAGCCCCAGCATTTT. Its translation: CASRDVNRVNGQPQHF.

The V and J genes are TRBV5-4 and TRBJ1-6; 7 nucleotides agree with TRBD1. CDR1 is SGHNT, CDR2 YYREEE, per germline (reference sequence). The CDR3 runs 15 residues. The trim removed 5 bases at V and 5 bases at J, leaving 7 bases unmatched. CDR3 DNA: TGTGCCAGCAGTTTAAGACAGGGAGATAATTCACCCCTCCACTTT. It specifies CASSLRQGDNSPLHF.

The genes are TRBV9 and TRBJ1-2; D call uncertain. The CDR3 extends over 12 amino acids. CDR1 and CDR2 (germline): SGDLS, YYNGEE. V lost 3 bases and J lost 5, with 8 bases in between. For the CDR3, the DNA is TGTGCCAGCAGCGGATGGGAGTATGGCTACACCTTC. Translated: CASSGWEYGYTF.

This clone appeared a single time. The chain carries TRBV19 and TRBJ2-3, with 7 bases that match TRBD2. The CDR3 runs 15 residues. V was pared by 9 bases and J by 3 bases, with 12 bases of the junction left unmatched. Germline V lookup: CDR1 LNHDA, CDR2 SQIVND (reference sequence). The CDR3 region is CASDAGAGATDTQYF. As DNA, the CDR3 is TGTGCCAGCGATGCCGGGGCGGGAGCTACAGATACGCAGTATTTT. Drawing the rest from reference TRBV19 and TRBJ2-3, the complete variable domain is DGGITQSPKYLFRKEGQNVTLSCEQNLNHDAMYWYRQDPGQGLRLIYYSQIVNDFQKGDIAEGYSVSREKKESFPLTVTSAQKNPTAFYLCASDAGAGATDTQYFGPGTRLTVL.